Listed below are T cell receptor beta chains from one sample, sequenced in a study of blood T cell repertoires in COVID-19. TCRdb keeps only in-frame clones here, not all; method: immunoSEQ multiplex PCR. The top ten clones hold 0.5% to 0.7% of a sample with some 72,000 clones, around 88% of them seen once. The specimen sequenced was peripheral blood. These receptors originate from a man between 60 and 75 years old with acute or convalescent COVID-19. Each CDR3 is given with its conserved first and last residue. Each record gives: D gene, clone size, J gene, V gene, CDR3 protein, CDR3 DNA. The D gene is left open where the match is weak. Where a row states a size, it is once, few, many or the class of an expanded clone; other rows omit it.

d_call: -
clone_size: once
j_call: TRBJ1-5
v_call: TRBV4-1
cdr3_aa: CASSRPRGRKVQPQHF
cdr3_nt: TGCGCCAGCAGCCGGCCTAGGGGCAGGAAGGTACAGCCCCAGCATTTT

d_call: TRBD1
clone_size: -
j_call: TRBJ1-3
v_call: TRBV6-5
cdr3_aa: CASSWGQGNTIYF
cdr3_nt: TGTGCCAGCAGTTGGGGACAGGGAAACACCATATATTTT

d_call: -
clone_size: -
j_call: TRBJ2-5
v_call: TRBV18
cdr3_aa: CASSPGTGASGKETQYF
cdr3_nt: TGTGCCAGCTCGCCCGGGACAGGGGCTAGCGGGAAGGAGACCCAGTACTTC

d_call: TRBD1
clone_size: once
j_call: TRBJ2-7
v_call: TRBV6-5
cdr3_aa: CASSYSHRGFYEQYF
cdr3_nt: TGTGCCAGCAGTTACTCGCACAGGGGCTTTTACGAGCAGTACTTC

d_call: -
clone_size: once
j_call: TRBJ2-7
v_call: TRBV5-1
cdr3_aa: CASSLGSREVYEQYF
cdr3_nt: TGCGCCAGCAGCTTGGGGTCCAGGGAGGTCTACGAGCAGTACTTC

d_call: -
clone_size: -
j_call: TRBJ2-3
v_call: TRBV14
cdr3_aa: CASSQLGGTDTQYF
cdr3_nt: TGTGCCAGCAGCCAACTAGGGGGCACAGATACGCAGTATTTT

d_call: -
clone_size: -
j_call: TRBJ1-2
v_call: TRBV5-1
cdr3_aa: CASSLGGDRTTGGYTF
cdr3_nt: TGCGCCAGCAGCTTGGGGGGTGACAGAACGACGGGTGGCTACACCTTC

d_call: -
clone_size: -
j_call: TRBJ2-3
v_call: TRBV5-1
cdr3_aa: CASSLGGSVGFTDTQYF
cdr3_nt: TGCGCCAGCAGCTTGGGGGGCTCGGTGGGTTTTACAGATACGCAGTATTTT

d_call: -
clone_size: -
j_call: TRBJ2-7
v_call: TRBV6-5
cdr3_aa: CASSRTASSTYEQYF
cdr3_nt: TGTGCCAGCAGTAGGACAGCTTCGTCAACCTACGAGCAGTACTTC

d_call: -
clone_size: -
j_call: TRBJ1-4
v_call: TRBV29-1
cdr3_aa: CSVFTQGTNEKLFF
cdr3_nt: TGCAGCGTTTTCACACAGGGAACTAATGAAAAACTGTTTTTT

d_call: -
clone_size: -
j_call: TRBJ1-4
v_call: TRBV6-5
cdr3_aa: CASRELGQRNEKLFF
cdr3_nt: TGTGCCAGCAGGGAGTTAGGACAAAGGAATGAAAAACTGTTTTTT

d_call: TRBD2
clone_size: -
j_call: TRBJ2-1
v_call: TRBV13
cdr3_aa: CASSFRLAGDFYNEQFF
cdr3_nt: TGTGCCAGCAGCTTCCGACTAGCGGGAGATTTCTACAATGAGCAGTTCTTC

d_call: -
clone_size: -
j_call: TRBJ1-2
v_call: TRBV21-1
cdr3_aa: CASSPPTEGDRVKGYTF
cdr3_nt: TGTGCCAGCAGCCCACCGACAGAGGGGGACAGGGTAAAGGGCTACACCTTC

d_call: TRBD1
clone_size: -
j_call: TRBJ2-5
v_call: TRBV2
cdr3_aa: CASGAGGQVVPQYF
cdr3_nt: TGTGCCAGCGGGGCAGGGGGACAGGTCGTTCCCCAGTACTTC

d_call: TRBD1
clone_size: -
j_call: TRBJ1-4
v_call: TRBV7-9
cdr3_aa: CASSSGSGTAGMRLFF
cdr3_nt: TGTGCCAGCAGCTCCGGCTCCGGGACAGCCGGGATGAGGCTGTTTTTT

d_call: -
clone_size: -
j_call: TRBJ2-3
v_call: TRBV9
cdr3_aa: CASSNTIGGPDTQYF
cdr3_nt: TGTGCCAGCAGCAACACCATCGGAGGCCCAGATACGCAGTATTTT

d_call: TRBD1
clone_size: -
j_call: TRBJ1-3
v_call: TRBV5-1
cdr3_aa: CASSANRDSWSGNTIYF
cdr3_nt: TGCGCCAGCAGCGCCAATCGGGACAGCTGGTCTGGAAACACCATATATTTT

d_call: -
clone_size: once
j_call: TRBJ2-7
v_call: TRBV5-8
cdr3_aa: CASSLDRGSYEQYF
cdr3_nt: TGTGCCAGCAGCTTGGACCGAGGCTCCTACGAGCAGTACTTC

d_call: -
clone_size: -
j_call: TRBJ1-5
v_call: TRBV12-5
cdr3_aa: CASGGGGMSNQPQHF
cdr3_nt: TGTGCTAGTGGGGGGGGAGGGATGAGCAATCAGCCCCAGCATTTT

d_call: -
clone_size: few
j_call: TRBJ1-1
v_call: TRBV12-3/TRBV12-4
cdr3_aa: CASSPPGHEAFF
cdr3_nt: TGTGCCAGCAGTCCCCCCGGACACGAAGCTTTCTTT

d_call: TRBD1
clone_size: -
j_call: TRBJ2-5
v_call: TRBV6-5
cdr3_aa: CASRVDRGVETQYF
cdr3_nt: TGTGCCAGCAGGGTGGACAGGGGAGTAGAGACCCAGTACTTC

d_call: -
clone_size: -
j_call: TRBJ1-4
v_call: TRBV2
cdr3_aa: CASSGQPNEKLFF
cdr3_nt: TGTGCCAGCAGTGGACAGCCTAATGAAAAACTGTTTTTT

d_call: TRBD1
clone_size: -
j_call: TRBJ2-4
v_call: TRBV7-9
cdr3_aa: CASSPRTGAGVNIQYF
cdr3_nt: TGTGCCAGCAGCCCAAGGACAGGGGCCGGGGTAAACATTCAGTACTTC

d_call: -
clone_size: -
j_call: TRBJ2-5
v_call: TRBV4-1
cdr3_aa: CASSQALTHSETQYF
cdr3_nt: TGCGCCAGCAGCCAAGCACTTACCCATAGCGAGACCCAGTACTTC

d_call: TRBD1
clone_size: -
j_call: TRBJ1-1
v_call: TRBV4-1
cdr3_aa: CASSQVTGDGNFF
cdr3_nt: TGCGCCAGCAGCCAAGTAACAGGGGATGGGAATTTCTTT

d_call: TRBD2
clone_size: -
j_call: TRBJ2-3
v_call: TRBV7-9
cdr3_aa: CASSLGLTSGGAGDTQYF
cdr3_nt: TGTGCCAGCAGCTTAGGCCTGACTAGCGGGGGGGCTGGAGATACGCAGTATTTT

d_call: TRBD1
clone_size: -
j_call: TRBJ2-6
v_call: TRBV24-1
cdr3_aa: CATGQGTSGANVLTF
cdr3_nt: TGTGCCACTGGACAGGGAACTTCTGGGGCCAACGTCCTGACTTTC

d_call: -
clone_size: -
j_call: TRBJ1-2
v_call: TRBV5-1
cdr3_aa: CASSLFISDRSPGARGYTF
cdr3_nt: TGCGCCAGCAGCTTGTTTATTTCGGACCGCTCTCCTGGGGCGAGGGGCTACACCTTC

d_call: TRBD2
clone_size: -
j_call: TRBJ2-3
v_call: TRBV5-1
cdr3_aa: CASSLEGRREKADTQYF
cdr3_nt: TGCGCCAGCAGCTTGGAGGGTCGGCGGGAGAAAGCAGATACGCAGTATTTT

d_call: TRBD1
clone_size: -
j_call: TRBJ1-1
v_call: TRBV11-2
cdr3_aa: CASSLVQGAPTEAFF
cdr3_nt: TGTGCCAGCAGCTTAGTCCAGGGGGCGCCCACTGAAGCTTTCTTT

d_call: -
clone_size: -
j_call: TRBJ2-1
v_call: TRBV12-5
cdr3_aa: CASRGDYNEQFF
cdr3_nt: TGTGCTAGTAGAGGAGACTACAATGAGCAGTTCTTC

d_call: -
clone_size: -
j_call: TRBJ1-2
v_call: TRBV2
cdr3_aa: CASSVVGSEANYGYTF
cdr3_nt: TGTGCCAGCAGTGTTGTAGGGAGTGAGGCTAACTATGGCTACACCTTC

d_call: -
clone_size: -
j_call: TRBJ2-7
v_call: TRBV5-1
cdr3_aa: CASSLTISYEQYF
cdr3_nt: TGCGCCAGCAGCTTGACTATCTCCTACGAGCAGTACTTC

d_call: -
clone_size: -
j_call: TRBJ2-1
v_call: TRBV21-1
cdr3_aa: CASIVGLAGVELEQFF
cdr3_nt: TGTGCCAGCATCGTGGGACTAGCGGGAGTAGAGCTAGAGCAGTTCTTC

d_call: -
clone_size: -
j_call: TRBJ2-7
v_call: TRBV5-6
cdr3_aa: CASSPSGNYEQYF
cdr3_nt: TGTGCCAGCAGCCCCAGCGGTAACTACGAGCAGTACTTC

d_call: TRBD1
clone_size: once
j_call: TRBJ1-5
v_call: TRBV27
cdr3_aa: CASRGTGLGNQPQHF
cdr3_nt: TGTGCCAGCAGAGGGACAGGGTTAGGCAATCAGCCCCAGCATTTT

d_call: TRBD1
clone_size: -
j_call: TRBJ2-5
v_call: TRBV27
cdr3_aa: CASSLSGTGETQYF
cdr3_nt: TGTGCCAGCAGTTTGTCCGGGACAGGGGAGACCCAGTACTTC

d_call: -
clone_size: -
j_call: TRBJ1-5
v_call: TRBV6-1
cdr3_aa: CASKGGEINQPQHF
cdr3_nt: TGTGCCAGCAAAGGGGGGGAGATCAATCAGCCCCAGCATTTT

d_call: -
clone_size: -
j_call: TRBJ2-7
v_call: TRBV11-2
cdr3_aa: CASTSLLVSYEQYF
cdr3_nt: TGTGCCAGCACCTCCCTATTAGTCTCCTACGAGCAGTACTTC

d_call: TRBD1
clone_size: -
j_call: TRBJ1-4
v_call: TRBV5-6
cdr3_aa: CASSSDRGTNEKLFF
cdr3_nt: TGTGCCAGCAGCTCGGACAGGGGCACTAATGAAAAACTGTTTTTT

d_call: TRBD2
clone_size: -
j_call: TRBJ2-7
v_call: TRBV19
cdr3_aa: CASSPGGLGYEQYF
cdr3_nt: TGTGCCAGTAGCCCGGGGGGGTTGGGCTACGAGCAGTACTTC

d_call: -
clone_size: -
j_call: TRBJ1-4
v_call: TRBV6-5
cdr3_aa: CASRTTGTEKLFF
cdr3_nt: TGCGCCAGCCGCACCACAGGGACTGAAAAACTGTTTTTT

d_call: TRBD1
clone_size: -
j_call: TRBJ2-5
v_call: TRBV27
cdr3_aa: CASSPTGKETQYF
cdr3_nt: TGTGCCAGCAGCCCGACAGGGAAAGAGACCCAGTACTTC

d_call: -
clone_size: -
j_call: TRBJ2-7
v_call: TRBV7-9
cdr3_aa: CASSRTETYEQYF
cdr3_nt: TGTGCCAGCAGCCGGACAGAAACCTACGAGCAGTACTTC

d_call: TRBD1
clone_size: -
j_call: TRBJ2-3
v_call: TRBV5-6
cdr3_aa: CASSLNRGQGYDTQYF
cdr3_nt: TGTGCCAGCAGCTTGAACCGGGGACAGGGGTACGATACGCAGTATTTT

d_call: TRBD2
clone_size: -
j_call: TRBJ2-7
v_call: TRBV7-2
cdr3_aa: CASSPGLASTYEQYF
cdr3_nt: TGTGCCAGCAGCCCCGGACTAGCGTCAACCTACGAGCAGTACTTC

d_call: TRBD2
clone_size: -
j_call: TRBJ2-2
v_call: TRBV7-9
cdr3_aa: CASSPDSLLAGRVGELFF
cdr3_nt: TGTGCCAGCAGCCCAGACTCCCTACTAGCGGGGAGGGTCGGGGAGCTGTTTTTT

d_call: TRBD2
clone_size: -
j_call: TRBJ2-2
v_call: TRBV6-5
cdr3_aa: CASSWTSVNTGELFF
cdr3_nt: TGTGCCAGCAGTTGGACTAGCGTTAACACCGGGGAGCTGTTTTTT

d_call: -
clone_size: -
j_call: TRBJ2-7
v_call: TRBV2
cdr3_aa: CASSGLLSYEQYF
cdr3_nt: TGTGCCAGCAGCGGACTGTTATCCTACGAGCAGTACTTC